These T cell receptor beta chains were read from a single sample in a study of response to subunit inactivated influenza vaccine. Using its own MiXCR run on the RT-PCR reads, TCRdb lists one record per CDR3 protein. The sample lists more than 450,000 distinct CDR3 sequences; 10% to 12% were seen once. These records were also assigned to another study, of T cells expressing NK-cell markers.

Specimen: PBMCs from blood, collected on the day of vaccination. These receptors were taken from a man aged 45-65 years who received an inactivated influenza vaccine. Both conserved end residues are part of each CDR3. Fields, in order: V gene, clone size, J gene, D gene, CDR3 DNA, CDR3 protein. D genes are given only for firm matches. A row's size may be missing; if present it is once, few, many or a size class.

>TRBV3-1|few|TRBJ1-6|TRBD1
TGTGCCAGCAGCCAACGGGACAGCAATTCACCCCTCCACTTT
CASSQRDSNSPLHF
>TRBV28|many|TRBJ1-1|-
TGTGCCAGCAGTTTACAGACCAAAGAAGCTTTCTTT
CASSLQTKEAFF
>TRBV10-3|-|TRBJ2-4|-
TGTGCCATCAGTGAGTCGCAATCGGGGGCCAAAAACATTCAGTACTTC
CAISESQSGAKNIQYF
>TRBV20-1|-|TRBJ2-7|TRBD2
TGCAGTGCTAGAGATGGACTAGCGGGGGGCGAGCAGTACTTC
CSARDGLAGGEQYF
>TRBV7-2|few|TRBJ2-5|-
TGTGCCAGCAGCCGAGCTTCGGGGGCTATGGAGACCCAGTACTTC
CASSRASGAMETQYF
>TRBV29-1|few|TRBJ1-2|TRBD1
TGCAGCGTTTATACAGGGGATAACTATGGCTACACCTTC
CSVYTGDNYGYTF
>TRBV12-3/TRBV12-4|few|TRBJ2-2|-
TGTGCCAGCAGTTTTAGCACAGGGTCTGGCGGGGAGCTGTTTTTT
CASSFSTGSGGELFF
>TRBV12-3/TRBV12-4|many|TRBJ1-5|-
TGTGCCAGCAGTTTCCGGGCAATCAATCAGCCCCAGCATTTT
CASSFRAINQPQHF
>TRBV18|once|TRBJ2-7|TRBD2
TGTGCCAGCTCACCAGCCGGGACTAGCGACTACGAGCAGTACTTC
CASSPAGTSDYEQYF
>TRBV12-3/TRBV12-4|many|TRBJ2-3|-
TGTGCCAGCAGTGGGCTCGCGGGGGCGAGCACAGATACGCAGTATTTT
CASSGLAGASTDTQYF
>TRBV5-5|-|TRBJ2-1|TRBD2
TGTGCCAGCAGGGCCGCTGGGACTAGCGGGGGCCAATACAATGAGCAGTTCTTC
CASRAAGTSGGQYNEQFF
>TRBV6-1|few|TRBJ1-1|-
TGTGCCAGCAGTGTGTTTATAGACACTGAAGCTTTCTTT
CASSVFIDTEAFF
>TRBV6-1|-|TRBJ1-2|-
TGTGCCAGCAGTGAGGGACAACACAACTATGGCTACACCTTC
CASSEGQHNYGYTF
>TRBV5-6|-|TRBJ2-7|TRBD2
TGTGCCAGCAGCTTGGGGGGGACTAGCCAAGGGGAGTACTTC
CASSLGGTSQGEYF
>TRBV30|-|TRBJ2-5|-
TGTGCCTGGAGTTACGGGGAGACCCAGTACTTC
CAWSYGETQYF
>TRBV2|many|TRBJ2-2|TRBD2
TGTGCCAGCAGTGTTTTGGGCGGGAGTGGCTCCGGGGAGCTGTTTTTT
CASSVLGGSGSGELFF
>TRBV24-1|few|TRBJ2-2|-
TGTGCCACAAGAGATTATGGCGGGGAGCTGTTTTTT
CATRDYGGELFF
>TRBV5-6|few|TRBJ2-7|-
TGTGCCAGCAGCACCGACAGGTCCCTCGGCGAGCAGTACTTC
CASSTDRSLGEQYF
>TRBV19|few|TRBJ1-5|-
TGTGCCAGTAGCCCTGGTGAAGGCAATCAGCCCCAGCATTTT
CASSPGEGNQPQHF
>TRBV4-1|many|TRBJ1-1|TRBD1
TGCGCCAGCAGCTTCCGGGACAGGGGCCCGGAAGCTTTCTTT
CASSFRDRGPEAFF
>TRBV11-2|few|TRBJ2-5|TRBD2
TGTGCCAGCAGCTTAGAGTACGTGACTAGCGGACAAGAGACCCAGTACTTC
CASSLEYVTSGQETQYF
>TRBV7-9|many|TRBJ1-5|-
TGTGCCAGCAGCAGAAACAATCAGCCCCAGCATTTT
CASSRNNQPQHF
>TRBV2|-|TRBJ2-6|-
TGTGCCAGCAGTGTGGTGGGGGCCAACGTCCTGACTTTC
CASSVVGANVLTF
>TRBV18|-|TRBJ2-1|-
TGTGCCAGCTCATCGAGACAGGTTTTGGAGCAGTTCTTC
CASSSRQVLEQFF
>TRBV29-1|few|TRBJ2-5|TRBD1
TGCAGCGGTTACCGGGACAGGGAACAAGAGACCCAGTACTTC
CSGYRDREQETQYF
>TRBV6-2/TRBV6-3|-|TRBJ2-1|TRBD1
TGTGCCAGCAGCTCCTGGACAGGGGGCTCCTACAATGAGCAGTTCTTC
CASSSWTGGSYNEQFF
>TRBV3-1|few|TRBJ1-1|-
TGTGCCAGCAGCCAAGATCGAACCCGCGGCGCCACTGAAGCTTTCTTT
CASSQDRTRGATEAFF
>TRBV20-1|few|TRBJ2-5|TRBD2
TGCAGTGCTAGACGACTAGCGGGTCGAGAGACCCAGTACTTC
CSARRLAGRETQYF
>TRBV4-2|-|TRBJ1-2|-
TGTGCCAGCAGCCAAGTCCCCTTTGGAGCCTATGGCTACACCTTC
CASSQVPFGAYGYTF
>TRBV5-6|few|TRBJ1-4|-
TGTGCCAGCAGCTTGTTGGGCAGTGCCCTGTTTTTT
CASSLLGSALFF
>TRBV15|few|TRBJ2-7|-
TGTGCCACCAGCAGCCGGGACGGAGCCTACGAGCAGTACTTC
CATSSRDGAYEQYF
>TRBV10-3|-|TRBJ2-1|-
TGTGCCATCAGTGGGGAGGGGACAGGTTACAATGAGCAGCTCTTC
CAISGEGTGYNEQLF
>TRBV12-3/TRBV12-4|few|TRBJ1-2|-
TGTGCCAGCAGCCGTAGACTCTCTACCCCCTATGGCTACACCTTC
CASSRRLSTPYGYTF
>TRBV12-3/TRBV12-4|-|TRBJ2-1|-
TGTGCCAGCAGCCCCCCCCCACGGGGTGAGCAGTTCTTC
CASSPPPRGEQFF
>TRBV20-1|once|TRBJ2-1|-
TGCAGTGCCCCCGGGAGCTCCTACAATGAGCAGTTCTTC
CSAPGSSYNEQFF
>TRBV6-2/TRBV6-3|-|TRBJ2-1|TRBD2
TGTGCCAGCAGTTACTTTCCGACTAGCGGGCCCTTCAGCTCCTACAATGAGCAGTTCTTC
CASSYFPTSGPFSSYNEQFF
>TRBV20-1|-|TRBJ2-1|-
TGCAGTGCTAGAGATGGCGGGAATGAGCAGTTCTTC
CSARDGGNEQFF
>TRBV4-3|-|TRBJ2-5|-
TGCGCCAGCAGCCAAACGGGATCTCAGTCGGAGACCCAGTACTTC
CASSQTGSQSETQYF
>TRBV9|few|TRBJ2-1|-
TGTGCCAGCAGCGTAGAAAGCGACTCCTACAATGAGCAGTTCTTC
CASSVESDSYNEQFF
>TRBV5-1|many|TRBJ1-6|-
TGCGCCAGCAGCACACAGGACTATAATTCACCCCTCCACTTT
CASSTQDYNSPLHF
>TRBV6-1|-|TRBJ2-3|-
TGTGCCAGCAAAGAGGGACGAATCACAGATACGCAGTATTTT
CASKEGRITDTQYF
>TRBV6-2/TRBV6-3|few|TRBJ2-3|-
TGTGCCAGTACGGGCAGGAGAACGGATACGCAGTATTTT
CASTGRRTDTQYF
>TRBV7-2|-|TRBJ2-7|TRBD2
TGTGCCAGCAGCCAAATAGGACTAGCGCGAACCTACGAGCAGTACTTC
CASSQIGLARTYEQYF
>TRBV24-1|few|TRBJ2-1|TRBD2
TGTGCCACTGGGGGGGTAGCGGGATCAGGACACTACAATGAGCAGTTCTTC
CATGGVAGSGHYNEQFF
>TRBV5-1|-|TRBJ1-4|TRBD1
TGCGCCAGCAGCTTGGGGGGGACAGGGAATGAAAAACTGTTTTTT
CASSLGGTGNEKLFF
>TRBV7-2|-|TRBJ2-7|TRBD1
TGTGCCAGCAGACAAACAGGGGGCTTACACGAGCAGTACTTC
CASRQTGGLHEQYF
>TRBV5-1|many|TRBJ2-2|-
TGCGCCAGCACCCCTTACGGGACACTGAACACCGGGGAGCTGTTTTTT
CASTPYGTLNTGELFF
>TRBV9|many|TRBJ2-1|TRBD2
TGTGCCAGCGCGGAGGCTAGCGGGAGCTCCTACAATGAGCAGTTCTTC
CASAEASGSSYNEQFF
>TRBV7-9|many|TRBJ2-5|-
TGTGCCAGCAGCTTTGGAGGCGTAGTCGAGACCCAGTACTTC
CASSFGGVVETQYF
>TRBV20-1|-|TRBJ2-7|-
TGCAGTGCCCCCAGCCCGGGACGGGGAACCTACGAGCAGTACTTC
CSAPSPGRGTYEQYF
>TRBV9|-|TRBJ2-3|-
TGTGCCAGCAGCGTAGTCCCCACAGATACGCAGTATTTT
CASSVVPTDTQYF